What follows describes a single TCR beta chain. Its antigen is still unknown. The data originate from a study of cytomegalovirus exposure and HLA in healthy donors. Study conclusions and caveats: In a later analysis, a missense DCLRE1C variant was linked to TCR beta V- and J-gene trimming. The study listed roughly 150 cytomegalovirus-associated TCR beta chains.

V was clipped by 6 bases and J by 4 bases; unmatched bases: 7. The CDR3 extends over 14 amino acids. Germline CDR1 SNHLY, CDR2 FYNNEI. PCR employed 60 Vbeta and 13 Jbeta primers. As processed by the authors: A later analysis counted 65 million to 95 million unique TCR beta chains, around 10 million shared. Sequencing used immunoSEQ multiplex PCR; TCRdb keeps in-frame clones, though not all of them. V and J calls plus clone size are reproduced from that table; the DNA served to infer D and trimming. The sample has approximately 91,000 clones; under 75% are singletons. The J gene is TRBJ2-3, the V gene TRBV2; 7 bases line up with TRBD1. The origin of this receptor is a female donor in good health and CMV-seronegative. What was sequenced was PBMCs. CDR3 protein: CASSPRQGPDTQYF. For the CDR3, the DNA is TGTGCCAGCAGCCCAAGACAGGGCCCAGATACGCAGTATTTT.